These T cell receptor beta chains were read from a single sample in a study of T cell repertoires and HLA-DP antigens. The assay was immunoSEQ multiplex PCR, and TCRdb's table has in-frame clones only and misses some. Of approximately 110,000 clones in the sample, around 92% were seen once. Their specific antigens are unknown. Material: CD4+ T cells from PBMCs. These receptors originate from a woman aged 18-30 years in good health and CMV-seronegative. Each CDR3 is given with its conserved first and last residue. The D gene is left open where the match is weak. Where a row states a size, it is once, few, many or the class of an expanded clone; other rows omit it.

abundance	v_gene	d_gene	j_gene	CDR3nt	CDR3aa
.	TRBV10-1	TRBD2	TRBJ2-5	TGCGCCAGCAGCCGTAGGACTAGCGGGAGAGAGACCCAGTACTTC	CASSRRTSGRETQYF
.	TRBV9	.	TRBJ2-7	TGTGCCAGCAGCGTAGGCCCCAGAGGGGTGGTCGAGCAGTACTTC	CASSVGPRGVVEQYF
.	TRBV19	TRBD2	TRBJ2-7	TGTGCCAGTAGTACCCTAGCGGGAGGGCCCCACGAGCAGTACTTC	CASSTLAGGPHEQYF
.	TRBV5-6	.	TRBJ2-3	.	CASSFGPGADTQYF
once	TRBV11-2	TRBD2	TRBJ2-7	TGTGCCAGCAGCTTAGAGATAGCGGGAGTCGAGCAGTACTTC	CASSLEIAGVEQYF
.	TRBV5-8	TRBD1	TRBJ2-5	TGTGCCAGCAGCAGGGGACAGGGGGAAGAGACCCAGTACTTC	CASSRGQGEETQYF
.	TRBV30	TRBD1	TRBJ1-2	TGTGCCTGGAGTGTTAAGGGACAGGGATTTAACTATGGCTACACCTTC	CAWSVKGQGFNYGYTF
.	TRBV9	TRBD1	TRBJ2-1	TGTGCCAGCAGCTGGGACAGGGGCTACAATGAGCAGTTCTTC	CASSWDRGYNEQFF
.	TRBV10-1	.	TRBJ2-1	TGCGCCAGCAGTGAGGTAGGCAGGGGCTACAATGAGCAGTTCTTC	CASSEVGRGYNEQFF
.	TRBV10-2	.	TRBJ2-1	TGCGCCAGCAGTCGGCCGTACAATGAGCAGTTCTTC	CASSRPYNEQFF
once	TRBV5-1	TRBD1	TRBJ1-4	TGCGCCAGCAGACAGGAGGGACAGGGGTATGAAAAACTGTTTTTT	CASRQEGQGYEKLFF
.	TRBV28	TRBD1	TRBJ1-5	TGTGCCAGCAGTCTGCCCGACCAGGGGGCTGGACAGCCCCAGCATTTT	CASSLPDQGAGQPQHF
once	TRBV5-4	.	TRBJ1-3	TGTGCCAGCAGCTTGAGAGGGGTTGGAAACACCATATATTTT	CASSLRGVGNTIYF
.	TRBV7-9	.	TRBJ2-7	TGTGCCAGCAGCTTAGATGCAGGGGTCTCCTACGAGCAGTACTTC	CASSLDAGVSYEQYF
.	TRBV10-1	.	TRBJ2-1	TGCGCCAGCAGTGGGGGAGGTAGCGTGGGGGTTGAGCAGTTCTTC	CASSGGGSVGVEQFF
.	TRBV20-1	TRBD2	TRBJ2-5	TGTGGGGGGACTAGCACGGAGACCCAGTACTTC	CGGTSTETQYF
.	TRBV28	.	TRBJ2-2	TGTGCCAGCAGTTTATTCAGGGGAGGCGGCACCGGGGAGCTGTTTTTT	CASSLFRGGGTGELFF
.	TRBV5-4	.	TRBJ2-1	TGTGCCGAGAAGGAGGGCCCTGATTACAATGAGCAGTTCTTC	CAEKEGPDYNEQFF
.	TRBV9	.	TRBJ2-1	TGTGCCAGCAGCGTGGAGGCTCTAGCGAGCTCCTACAATGAGCAGTTCTTC	CASSVEALASSYNEQFF
.	TRBV5-6	.	TRBJ2-1	TGTGCCAGCAGCTTTCGACTAGTCTCCAACAATGAGCAGTTCTTC	CASSFRLVSNNEQFF
.	TRBV4-2	.	TRBJ2-2	TGTGCCAGCAGCCGCCAGGGGAGGTCGGCCACCGGGGAGCTGTTTTTT	CASSRQGRSATGELFF
.	TRBV28	TRBD1	TRBJ2-5	TGTGCCAGCAGTTCGGGACAGCCAGGGACCCAGTACTTC	CASSSGQPGTQYF
.	TRBV2	.	TRBJ1-1	TGTGCCAGCAGCCTGAGCCACACTGAAGCTTTCTTT	CASSLSHTEAFF
.	TRBV30	TRBD2	TRBJ2-1	TGTGCCTGGAGTCGCGGGAGGGCAGACAATGAGCAGTTCTTC	CAWSRGRADNEQFF
.	TRBV7-2	TRBD2	TRBJ2-1	TGTGCCAGCAGCTCCTTAGCGGGGGCGGGTGAGCAGTTCTTC	CASSSLAGAGEQFF
.	TRBV27	TRBD1	TRBJ1-1	TGTGCCAGCACCGGGACAGGGTTGGCCACTGAAGCTTTCTTT	CASTGTGLATEAFF
once	TRBV7-9	.	TRBJ1-3	TGTGCCAGCAGCTTAAGGGGTTCCTCTGGAAACACCATATATTTT	CASSLRGSSGNTIYF
once	TRBV19	.	TRBJ1-1	TGTGCCAGCCTCCCTAGAGGGGGAGTCACTGAAGCTTTCTTT	CASLPRGGVTEAFF
.	TRBV28	TRBD1	TRBJ1-3	TGTGCCAGCAGTGGAAGGACAGGGAAGTCTGCTGGAAACACCATATATTTT	CASSGRTGKSAGNTIYF
.	TRBV28	.	TRBJ1-4	TGTGCCAGCAGTTTCTTTAGTAGGACCGATATTGAAAAACTGTTTTTT	CASSFFSRTDIEKLFF
.	TRBV7-9	.	TRBJ2-3	TGTGCCAGCAGCTTAGCGGGCAGCACAGATACGCAGTATTTT	CASSLAGSTDTQYF
.	TRBV19	.	TRBJ2-3	TGTGCCAGTAGTATCCTGGGGCTTGCGGATACGCAGTATTTT	CASSILGLADTQYF
.	TRBV28	.	TRBJ1-2	TGTGCCAGCAGTTTACTCGACGGATTTAACTATGGCTACACCTTC	CASSLLDGFNYGYTF
.	TRBV11-3	.	TRBJ2-1	TGTGCCAGCAGCTTAACCGGCTACCCTAAGGAGCAGTTCTTC	CASSLTGYPKEQFF
.	TRBV4-2	TRBD1	TRBJ2-3	TGTGCCAGCAGCCAAGATGAGATAGGGGGCCGAGATACGCAGTATTTT	CASSQDEIGGRDTQYF
.	TRBV6-4	.	TRBJ2-3	TGTGCCAGCAGTGACAGGGGGAGGACGACAGATACGCAGTATTTT	CASSDRGRTTDTQYF
.	TRBV7-2	.	TRBJ2-6	TGTGCCAGCAGCCCAGCCTCTGGGGCCAACGTCCTGACTTTC	CASSPASGANVLTF
.	TRBV11-2	TRBD2	TRBJ2-2	TGTGCCAGCAGCTTAGGAGCCAGTGCTAGCGGGCATAACACCGGGGAGCTGTTTTTT	CASSLGASASGHNTGELFF
.	TRBV2	TRBD1	TRBJ1-1	TGTGCCAGCAGCCGACAGGGAAACACTGAAGCTTTCTTT	CASSRQGNTEAFF
.	TRBV4-1	.	TRBJ1-2	TGCGCCAGCAGCCCTAACCCTAGCGTGGGATTAGGCTATGGCTACACCTTC	CASSPNPSVGLGYGYTF
.	TRBV5-4	TRBD1	TRBJ1-1	TGTGCCAGCAGCTTGAGTATAAGTCAGGGGGCCACTGAAGCTTTCTTT	CASSLSISQGATEAFF
.	TRBV28	.	TRBJ1-3	TGTGCCAGCAGTCCCTCCCTTCGGCAGGGTACCAGCTCTGGAAACACCATATATTTT	CASSPSLRQGTSSGNTIYF